The 19 T cell receptor beta chains below come from one sample, sequenced in a study of tumor-infiltrating lymphocytes in primary liver carcinoma. It was from 20-30 mg of unsorted bulk tissue that RNA and DNA were co-extracted. cDNA specific to TCR beta was made from roughly 500 ng of total RNA, with a constant-region primer employed for priming. Three nested multiplex PCR rounds of slightly modified ARM-PCR generated TCR beta libraries. It was with TRBV1-TRBV30 forward primers and a C-beta reverse primer that the first two PCR rounds were run, at 10 cycles each. TCRdb itself ran the multiplex PCR reads through MiXCR, one entry per CDR3 protein. The sample yields 90,000 to 150,000 distinct CDR3 sequences, around 60% seen once. The sequenced material came from liver tumor tissue from sampling region 1. The subset denotes: tumor region T1, superior pole. All receptors derive from a woman in her fifties or sixties with primary liver carcinoma and hepatitis B virus infection.

In this sample, this clonotype turned up many times. The rearrangement joins TRBV12-3 or TRBV12-4 to TRBJ2-4, with TRBD2 as a possible D gene (6 bases). The CDR3 loop spans 16 amino acids. Trimming removed 5 bases at V and 2 bases at J, with 16 bases between. CDR3 in amino acids: CASSLRGFGSKNIQYF. The CDR3 DNA reads as TGTGCCAGCAGTCTTCGGGGGTTTGGTTCCAAAAACATTCAGTACTTC.

This clonotype came up once. This sequence joins TRBV6-5 and TRBJ2-3; D gene uncertain. The V gene's germline CDR1 is MNHEY and CDR2 SVGAGI. The CDR3 consists of 12 residues. Trimming cost V 5 bases and J 6 bases, with 9 bases left between them. For the CDR3, the DNA is TGTGCCAGCAGTCTCTACGCTGATACGCAGTATTTT. This codes for CASSLYADTQYF.

Details on this clonotype: A read error is possible here, since a much larger clone lies one base away. The chain combines TRBV12-3 or TRBV12-4 with TRBJ2-1, with D possibly being TRBD2 (6 bases). CDR3 length: 13 amino acids. Trimming removed 6 bases at V and 6 bases at J, with 12 bases between. The CDR3 protein is CASRTIGSNEQFF. DNA for the CDR3: TGTGCCAGCAGGACTATCGGGAGCAATGAGCAGTTCTTC.

A word on this clonotype: Given the absence of the conserved phenylalanine or tryptophan at the CDR3 end, a read error is likely. CDR3 protein: CASSTGTPTRTQYL. CDR3 coding DNA: TGTGCCAGCAGTACCGGGACACCAACCCGGACCCAGTACTTA. The chain links TRBV28 to TRBJ2-5; TRBD1 is a possible D gene (6 bases). V was cut by 5 bases and J by 7 bases, with 17 bases left in between. The CDR3 sequence is 14 residues long. Germline V gene lookup returns CDR1 MDHEN and CDR2 SYDVKM.

Points on this clonotype: One base away lies a much larger clone, so this may be a sequencing read error. The rearrangement links TRBV29-1 to TRBJ2-1; TRBD2 matches at 14 bases. The germline gives CDR1 SQVTM, CDR2 ANQGSEA. The CDR3 loop spans 19 amino acids. CDR3 in DNA: TGCAGCGCCCGAAGGGGGACTAGCGGGAGAGACAGCTCCTACAATAAGCAGTTCTTC. It codes for CSARRGTSGRDSSYNKQFF.

This chain joins TRBV11-2 and TRBJ1-2; 10 nucleotides line up with TRBD1. The V and J ends lost 0 bases and 4 bases, in that order; junction bases with no gene match: 8. CDR1 and CDR2 from the germline V gene are SGHAT and FQNNGV. There are 17 residues in the CDR3. CDR3 residues: CASSLDPGTGEIYGYTF. The CDR3 DNA reads TGTGCCAGCAGCTTAGACCCCGGGACAGGGGAGATCTATGGCTACACCTTC.

With respect to this clonotype: Being one base from a much bigger clone, this may be a read error. The chain links TRBV10-3 to TRBJ2-1; D remains unclear. Germline lookup yields CDR1 ENHRY and CDR2 SYGVKD. This CDR3 spans 14 amino acids. The CDR3 sequence: CAISPFREINEPFF. In DNA form, the CDR3 reads TGTGCCATCAGCCCCTTTAGGGAAATAAATGAGCCGTTCTTC.

Remarks on this clonotype: Since a much larger clone is just one base distant, this may be a read error. The rearrangement links TRBV6-5 to TRBJ2-4, with D perhaps matching TRBD1 (5 bases). V gave up 6 bases and J gave up 8 bases, with 14 bases separating them. The germline CDR1 and CDR2 sequences are MNHEY and SVGAGI. CDR3 length: 13 amino acids. The CDR3 DNA reads as TGTGCCAGCAGACACGCAGGGTTGGACATTCAGTACTTC. Encoded protein: CASRHAGLDIQYF.

This clonotype was seen a single time. Possible read error: a much larger clone is one base away. The V and J genes are TRBV4-2 and TRBJ1-6; 9 bases line up with TRBD1. After removal of 4 bases from V and 6 bases from J, the junction contained 7 bases not matched to a gene. Germline values: CDR1 LGHNA, CDR2 YNFKEQ. CDR3 length: 16 amino acids. The CDR3 bases are TGTGCCAGCAGCCCATACCGGACAGGGGCTAATTCACCCCTCCACTTT. This codes for CASSPYRTGANSPLHF.

Worth noting for this clonotype: Since a much larger clone is just one base distant, this may be a read error. The chain joins TRBV6-1 to TRBJ2-5; D gene ambiguous. This CDR3 contains 15 residues. Germline CDR1 is MNHNS and CDR2 is SASEGT. For the CDR3, the DNA is TGTACCAGCAGTGCAGATATCAGGTACCAAGAGACCCAGTACTTC. As protein: CTSSADIRYQETQYF.

A note on this clonotype: A much larger clone sits a single nucleotide away, making a read error possible. The CDR3 carries no conserved terminal phenylalanine or tryptophan, so it likely arises from a read error. V is TRBV29-1 and J is TRBJ2-5; D is undetermined. This CDR3 has 11 amino acids. V shed 2 bases and J shed 5 bases, with 6 bases lying between them. Germline V gives CDR1 SQVTM, CDR2 ANQGSEA. CDR3 residues: CSVEQMETQYS. The CDR3 DNA is TGCAGCGTTGAACAGATGGAGACCCAGTACTCC.

Turning to this clonotype: The junction does not match germline at one end; this may be a read error. CDR3 nucleotide sequence: TGTGTCAGCAGCGGAGAGGGCCTAGCAGGAGAATATACGCAGTATTTT. It specifies CVSSGEGLAGEYTQYF. This rearrangement joins TRBV11-2 to TRBJ2-3; the D gene is possibly TRBD2 (5 bases). The CDR3 contains 16 residues. The germline gives CDR1 SGHAT, CDR2 FQNNGV.

With respect to this clonotype: A single base separates this from a much larger clone, so it may be a read error. The chain couples TRBV12-3 or TRBV12-4 to TRBJ1-1, with D unresolved. Trimming pared 5 bases from V and 3 bases from J, leaving 13 bases between. The CDR3 is 14 amino acids. The CDR3 spells CASSAVTAHTEAFF. The DNA for the CDR3 is TGTGCCAGCAGTGCAGTCACAGCCCACACTGAAGCTTTCTTT.

Concerning this clonotype itself: A read error may produce the germline difference seen at one junction end. The CDR3 DNA follows: TGCAGCGGGTCTGTAGTGTCGGGCACTGAAGCTTCCTTT. This codes for CSGSVVSGTEASF. V and J are TRBV29-1 and TRBJ1-1; unclear D gene. Germline values: CDR1 SQVTM, CDR2 ANQGSEA. CDR3 length: 13 amino acids.

The V call is TRBV12-3 or TRBV12-4, the J call TRBJ2-1, with TRBD2 as a possible D gene (5 bases). V lost 8 bases, J lost 8 bases, and 19 bases lay in between. This CDR3 has 14 amino acids. The CDR3 region is CASGPRTEGDEQFF. The CDR3 DNA reads as TGTGCCAGCGGCCCAAGGACTGAAGGCGATGAGCAGTTCTTC.

For this clonotype: Likely a read error: the CDR3 ends without its conserved phenylalanine or tryptophan. No DNA is shown, since the ends of the CDR3 on it are uncertain; the CDR3 is the one TCRdb lists. The chain links TRBV11-2 to TRBJ2-3; TRBD2 is the table's D call, not checked against the DNA. Germline loops: CDR1 SGHAT, CDR2 FQNNGV. Counting both end residues, the CDR3 totals 16 amino acids. This CDR3 is CASSYTSGVSPDTHYL.

Notes on this clonotype: Without the conserved terminal phenylalanine or tryptophan, this CDR3 likely stems from a read error. This CDR3 reads CARSSIFNTLITYNEQFS. The DNA for the CDR3 is TGTGCCAGGAGCTCAATCTTCAACACGCTAATTACCTACAATGAGCAGTTCTCC. This chain joins TRBV11-2 and TRBJ2-1; D unclear. This CDR3 comprises 18 residues. Germline V gene lookup returns CDR1 SGHAT and CDR2 FQNNGV.

Note on this clonotype: One end of the junction varies from germline; a read error may be responsible. The chain carries TRBV30 and TRBJ1-4; D is uncertain. Germline loops: CDR1 GTSNPN, CDR2 SVGIG (reference sequence). This CDR3 is 14 amino acids long. The CDR3 DNA reads TGTACCTGGAGTCTAGGCGGGCTCGGTGAAAAACTGTTCTTT. This sequence encodes CTWSLGGLGEKLFF.

Turning to this clonotype: Given a much more abundant clone one base away, this may be a read error. The V gene is TRBV11-1, the J gene TRBJ2-3; a weak D match, TRBD1 (6 bases). The tail of the sequence fits TRBJ1-5 better, so the J call may be wrong. Per the germline V gene, CDR1 is SGHAT and CDR2 is FQDESV (reference sequence). This CDR3 is built from 17 residues. CDR3 loop: CASSPPRGTSGADTQHF. CDR3 bases: TGTGCCAGCAGTCCCCCTCGGGGGACCTCAGGGGCGGATACGCAGCATTTT.